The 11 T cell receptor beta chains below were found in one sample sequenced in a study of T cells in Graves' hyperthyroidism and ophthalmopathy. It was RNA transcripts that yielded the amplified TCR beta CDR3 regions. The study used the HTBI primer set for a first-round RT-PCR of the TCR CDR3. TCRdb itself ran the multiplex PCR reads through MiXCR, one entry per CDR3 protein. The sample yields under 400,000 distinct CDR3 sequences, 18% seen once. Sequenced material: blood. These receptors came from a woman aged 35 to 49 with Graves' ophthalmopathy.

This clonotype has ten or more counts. CDR3 sequence reads: CASSGSVGETQYF. The CDR3 nucleotides are TGTGCCAGCAGTGGGTCCGTCGGAGAGACCCAGTACTTC. The chain employs TRBV12-3 or TRBV12-4 and TRBJ2-5, with D uncertain. This CDR3 has 13 residues. The V gene lost 5 bases and the J gene lost 4 bases, with 11 bases spanning the gap.

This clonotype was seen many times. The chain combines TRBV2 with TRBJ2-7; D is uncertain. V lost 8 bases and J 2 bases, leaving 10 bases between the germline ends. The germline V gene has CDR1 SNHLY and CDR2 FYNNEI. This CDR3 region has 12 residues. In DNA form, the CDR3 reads TGTGCCAGCGGAAGAAGTACCTACGAGCAGTACTTC. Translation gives CASGRSTYEQYF.

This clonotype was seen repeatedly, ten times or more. This CDR3 reads CASRGGPMNTEAFF. The CDR3 DNA sequence: TGTGCCAGCAGGGGGGGGCCAATGAACACTGAAGCTTTCTTT. V gene TRBV6-1 combines with J gene TRBJ1-1; a weak D match, TRBD1 (6 bases). CDR3 size: 14 residues. Germline V lookup: CDR1 MNHNS, CDR2 SASEGT. V was clipped by 6 bases and J by 0 bases, with 11 bases between them.

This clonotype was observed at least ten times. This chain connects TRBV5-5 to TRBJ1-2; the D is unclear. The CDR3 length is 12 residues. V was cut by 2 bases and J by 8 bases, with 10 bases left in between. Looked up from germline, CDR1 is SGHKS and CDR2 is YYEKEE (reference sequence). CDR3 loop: CASSFGEGGYTF. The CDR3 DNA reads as TGTGCCAGCAGCTTCGGGGAAGGCGGCTACACCTTC. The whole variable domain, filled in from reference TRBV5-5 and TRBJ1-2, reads DAGVTQSPTHLIKTRGQQVTLRCSPISGHKSVSWYQQVLGQGPQFIFQYYEKEERGRGNFPDRFSARQFPNYSSELNVNALLLGDSALYLCASSFGEGGYTFGSGTRLTVV.

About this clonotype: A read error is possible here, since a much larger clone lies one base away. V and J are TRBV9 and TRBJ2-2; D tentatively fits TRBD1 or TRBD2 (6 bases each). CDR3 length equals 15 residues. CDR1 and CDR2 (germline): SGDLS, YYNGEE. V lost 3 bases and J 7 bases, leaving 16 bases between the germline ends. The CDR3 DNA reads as TGTGCCAGCAGCGAGGGGGGTGGAGACAACGGGGAGCTGTTTTTT. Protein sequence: CASSEGGGDNGELFF.

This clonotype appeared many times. In nucleotides, the CDR3 is TGTGCCAGCAGCCCCCTGAACACTGAAGCTTTCTTT. Protein sequence: CASSPLNTEAFF. This chain uses TRBV7-9 with TRBJ1-1; unclear D gene. Germline CDR1 is SEHNR and CDR2 is FQNEAQ (reference sequence). The CDR3 runs to 12 residues. Trimming took 5 bases from V and 0 from J, leaving 4 bases between them.

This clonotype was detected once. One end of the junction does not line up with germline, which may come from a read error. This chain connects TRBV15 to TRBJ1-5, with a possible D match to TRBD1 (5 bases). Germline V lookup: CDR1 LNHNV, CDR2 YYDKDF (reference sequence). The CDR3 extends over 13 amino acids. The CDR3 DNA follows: TGTGCCACCAGCAGCAGGGCCAATCAGCCCCGGCTTTTT. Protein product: CATSSRANQPRLF.

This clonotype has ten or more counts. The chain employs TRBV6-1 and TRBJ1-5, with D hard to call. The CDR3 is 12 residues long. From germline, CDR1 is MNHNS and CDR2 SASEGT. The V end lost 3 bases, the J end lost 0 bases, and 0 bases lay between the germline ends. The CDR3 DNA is TGTGCCAGCAGTGATAGCAATCAGCCCCAGCATTTT. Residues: CASSDSNQPQHF.

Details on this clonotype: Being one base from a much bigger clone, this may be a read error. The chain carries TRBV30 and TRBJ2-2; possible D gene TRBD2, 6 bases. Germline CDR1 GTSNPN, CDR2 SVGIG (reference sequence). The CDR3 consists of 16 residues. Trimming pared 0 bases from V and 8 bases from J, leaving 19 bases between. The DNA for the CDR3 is TGTGCCTGGAGTGTAGGAGGGCTAGTCCGACCGGGGGAGCTGTTTTTT. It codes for CAWSVGGLVRPGELFF.

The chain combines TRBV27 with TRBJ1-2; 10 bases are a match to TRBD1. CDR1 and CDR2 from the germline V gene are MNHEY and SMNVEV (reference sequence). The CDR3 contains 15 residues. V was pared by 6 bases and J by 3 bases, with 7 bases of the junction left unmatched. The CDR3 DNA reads TGTGCCAGCAGGAGGGACAGGGGACAATACTATGGCTACACCTTC. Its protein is CASRRDRGQYYGYTF.

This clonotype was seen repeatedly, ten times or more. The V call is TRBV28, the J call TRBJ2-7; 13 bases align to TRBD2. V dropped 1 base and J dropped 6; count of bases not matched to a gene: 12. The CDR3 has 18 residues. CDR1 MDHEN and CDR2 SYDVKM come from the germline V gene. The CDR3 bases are TGTGCCAGCAGTTTATTCGCCAAGACTAGCGGGGGGCCCCTCGAGCAGTACTTC. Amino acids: CASSLFAKTSGGPLEQYF.